This T cell receptor (beta chain) was observed in a study of T cell responses to AZD1222 COVID-19 vaccine listed by TCRdb under 2021. For the study in its entirety: TCR sequencing covered 230 or so trial participants: some 210 given two doses of AZD1222 and 26 given two doses of MenACWY control vaccine. Trial participants were enrolled into age subgroups of 18-55, 56-69 and 70-plus years, which contained 148, 28 and 57 TCR-sequenced participants, respectively. The full study reports these points: Reportedly, almost half of the unique spike-specific TCRs recognized epitopes lying outside the regions that are mutated in the B.1.351 and B.1.1.7 variants. Because no day 14 peak-response samples were available, the repertoires could be characterized only after the peak T cell response. Participants were mostly white British, with more females than males. The authors suggested clonal diversity may have been underestimated. Vaccine-associated CD4 TCRs spanned the whole spike protein, with dominant responses in regions 160-218 and 743-854. The 56-69-year group was small, and its depth increase did not reach significance, likely because of low power. Conclusions about previously exposed vaccinees are limited, since just six AZD1222 recipients were seropositive for SARS-CoV-2 at baseline. After two AZD1222 doses, spike-specific TCR breadth and depth were significantly higher than at day 0 and than in MenACWY recipients.

A note on this clone: It lacks a known antigen. No much larger clone is present one base from it, and per-base qualities are unavailable.

The CDR3 regions of human TCRbeta chains were analyzed by immunosequencing. Under the source paper's analysis protocol: Repertoire TCRs were matched against a reference library of SARS-CoV-2-specific TCRs generated with the MIRA antigen-specificity platform. Breadth meant the fraction of unique TCRs that were SARS-CoV-2-associated, whereas depth meant the fraction of total T cells that were SARS-CoV-2-associated. Using the MIRA data, every spike-specific TCR was mapped to the spike region that the TCR reacted to and assigned to either a CD4 or a CD8 class. Log10-transformed breadth and depth values were compared by one-way ANOVA with Sidak's multiple comparisons tests. What TCRdb holds here is the immuneACCESS table cut down to in-frame rearrangements. Part of the clones is not present; checked against another copy, under half of the missing clones reflect an unresolved V gene, and the others are unexplained. V and J calls and clone size are those listed in that table; D and trimming were worked out from the DNA. In this sample the table shows more than 75,000 clones, almost 90% of which occur a single time. The ten largest clones add up to 6% to 7.5% of the sample.

Taken with the paper, the label for time point translates to: about 28 days (+/-7) after the second vaccine dose. AZD1222 recipients whose second dose came at about 4 weeks and those whose second dose came at about 12 weeks were combined into one group, since spike-specific TCR depth and breadth did not differ between the two schedules. The vaccinee samples were drawn from two UK trials, COV001 and COV002, one of which was a single-blind randomized controlled phase 2/3 trial testing AZD1222 (ChAdOx1 nCoV-19) in healthy adults. For TCRbeta chain sequencing, PBMC samples from trial participants were taken at day 0 and at day 28 after the second dose. Material: peripheral blood, obtained 28 days after the second AZD1222 dose. This TCR was sampled from an adult who received the AZD1222 COVID-19 vaccine.

The base sequence is TGTGCCAGCTCACCACCGGCAGGGGTGTGGAATGAGCAGTTCTTC. This translates into CASSPPAGVWNEQFF. Recombination linked TRBV18 to TRBJ2-1; the D gene is perhaps TRBD1, from 6 matching bases. The junction carries 13 bases between V and J, which are trimmed by 0 bases and 7 bases respectively. The CDR1 and CDR2 encoded by the germline V gene are KGHSH and LQKENI. Spanning cysteine to phenylalanine, the CDR3 consists of 15 amino acids. Left in the record is the CDR3 DNA by itself, 45 bases read in frame from the first base.